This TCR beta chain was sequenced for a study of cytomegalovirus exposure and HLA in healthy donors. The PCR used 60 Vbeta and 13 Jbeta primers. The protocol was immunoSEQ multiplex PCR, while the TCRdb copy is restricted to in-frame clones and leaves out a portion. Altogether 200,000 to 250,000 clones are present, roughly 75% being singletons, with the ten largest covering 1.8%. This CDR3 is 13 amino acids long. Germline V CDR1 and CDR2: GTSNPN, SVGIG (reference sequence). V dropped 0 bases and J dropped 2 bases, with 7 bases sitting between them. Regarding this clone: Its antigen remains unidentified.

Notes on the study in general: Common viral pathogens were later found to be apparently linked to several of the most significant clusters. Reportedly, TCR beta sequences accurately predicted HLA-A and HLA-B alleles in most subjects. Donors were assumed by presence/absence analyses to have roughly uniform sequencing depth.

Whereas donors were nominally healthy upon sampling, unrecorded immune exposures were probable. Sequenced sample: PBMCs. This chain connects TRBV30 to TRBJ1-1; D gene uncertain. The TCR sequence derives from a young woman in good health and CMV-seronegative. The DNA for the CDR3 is TGTGCCTGGAGTGTAGCCCGAAACACTGAAGCTTTCTTT. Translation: CAWSVARNTEAFF.